Listed below are T cell receptor beta chains from one sample, sequenced in a study of blood T cell repertoires in COVID-19. Measured with immunoSEQ multiplex PCR; TCRdb has only the in-frame clones, and not every one. The table lists around 130,000 clones, roughly 86% of them singletons. The sequenced sample was peripheral blood. These receptors all come from a human donor in a cohort sampled during active COVID-19. Each CDR3 is given with its conserved first and last residue. A D gene is named only where the DNA matches it firmly. Clone sizes are given selectively: once, few, many, or a class where the clone is expanded.

d_call	clone_size	v_call	j_call	cdr3_nt	cdr3_aa
TRBD2	NA	TRBV19	TRBJ2-7	TGTGCCAGTAGTATGGCGGGAGGGCCCTACGAGCAGTACTTC	CASSMAGGPYEQYF
TRBD1	NA	TRBV28	TRBJ1-2	TGTGCCAGCAGTTCGGGACAGGGGGCGTTCTATGGCTACACCTTC	CASSSGQGAFYGYTF
NA	NA	TRBV4-1	TRBJ2-2	TGCGCCAGCAGCCGTCGGGGCACCGGGGAGCTGTTTTTT	CASSRRGTGELFF
TRBD1	once	TRBV28	TRBJ1-1	TGTGCCAGCAGTTTTGACAGGGTTAGGACTGAAGCTTTCTTT	CASSFDRVRTEAFF
TRBD2	NA	TRBV11-2	TRBJ2-3	TGTGCCAGCAGCTTAGGGAGCGGGGGCACAGATACGCAGTATTTT	CASSLGSGGTDTQYF
NA	NA	TRBV6-5	TRBJ2-3	TGTGCCAGCAGGAACCGGGTTAGCACAGATACGCAGTATTTT	CASRNRVSTDTQYF
TRBD2	NA	TRBV27	TRBJ2-5	TGTGCCAGCAGGAGGAGAGCGGGAGCGGAGACCCAGTACTTC	CASRRRAGAETQYF
TRBD2	NA	TRBV18	TRBJ2-5	TGTGCCAGCTCGTCCTCCGGGGCTAGCGGGAAGGAGACCCAGTACTTC	CASSSSGASGKETQYF
NA	NA	TRBV28	TRBJ2-3	TGTGCCAGCAGTTTGGCGCGGGCCGGGGGAGATACGCAGTATTTT	CASSLARAGGDTQYF
TRBD1	NA	TRBV7-9	TRBJ2-7	TGTGCCAGCATCAGAACGGGACAGGGGGGCGAGCAGTACTTC	CASIRTGQGGEQYF
TRBD1	NA	TRBV7-2	TRBJ1-5	TGTGCCAGCAGCTTAGGACAGGGTATTCAGCCCCAGCATTTT	CASSLGQGIQPQHF
NA	NA	TRBV11-3	TRBJ2-2	TGTGCCAGCAGCTTAGACGCGGGGTACACCGGGGAGCTGTTTTTT	CASSLDAGYTGELFF
TRBD1	NA	TRBV7-8	TRBJ1-1	TGTGCCAGCAGCCCAGGGGGCGGTACTGAAGCTTTCTTT	CASSPGGGTEAFF
TRBD2	once	TRBV7-9	TRBJ2-1	TGTGCCAGCAGCTTAGGGACTAGCGGGACAGGAAACTACAATGAGCAGTTCTTC	CASSLGTSGTGNYNEQFF
NA	NA	TRBV2	TRBJ1-4	TGTGCCGGGGGAGGTGGTGGTGTACTTAATGAAAAACTGTTTTTT	CAGGGGGVLNEKLFF
NA	NA	TRBV2	TRBJ1-1	TGTGCCAGCAGTCCCGTGGGTGGGAGCACTGAAGCTTTCTTT	CASSPVGGSTEAFF
NA	NA	TRBV7-8	TRBJ1-1	TGTGCCAGCAGCTTCAGGGGTCTTGAGAACACTGAAGCTTTCTTT	CASSFRGLENTEAFF
NA	NA	TRBV11-2	TRBJ2-1	TGTGCCAGCAGCGCCGCTAGGGAGAACTACTACAATGAGCAGTTCTTC	CASSAARENYYNEQFF
NA	few	TRBV11-2	TRBJ2-7	TGTGCCAGCAGCTTAAGAGTGGGGGGAGATCGAGCACTGTACTTC	CASSLRVGGDRALYF
TRBD1	NA	TRBV3-1/TRBV3-2	TRBJ1-6	TGTGCCAGCAGCCCTTGGGCAGGGGGAGATTCACCCCTCCACTTT	CASSPWAGGDSPLHF
NA	once	TRBV7-3	TRBJ1-6	TGTGCCAGCAGCTACAGCTATAATTCACCCCTCCACTTT	CASSYSYNSPLHF
TRBD1	NA	TRBV6-5	TRBJ2-7	TGTGCCACTCGGGACAGGGGCTACGAGCAGTACTTC	CATRDRGYEQYF
NA	NA	TRBV12-3/TRBV12-4	TRBJ2-2	TGTGCCAGCGTAGCTATTCCCGGGGAGCTGTTTTTT	CASVAIPGELFF
NA	NA	TRBV7-8	TRBJ1-6	TGTGCCAGCAGCTTAGGGCAGGGTCATAATTCACCCCTCCACTTT	CASSLGQGHNSPLHF
NA	NA	TRBV2	TRBJ2-4	TGTGCCAGCGCACCCCAACCGGGAATTCAGTACTTC	CASAPQPGIQYF
NA	few	TRBV30	TRBJ1-6	TGTGCCTGGAGTGTACGCTCCAGGGGAAGGAGGTCACCCCTCCACTTT	CAWSVRSRGRRSPLHF
NA	once	TRBV7-2	TRBJ1-6	TGTGCCAGCAGCTTGCAGGGGAATTCACCCCTCCACTTT	CASSLQGNSPLHF
NA	NA	TRBV30	TRBJ1-3	TGTGCCTGGAGTGTAATGGCGGGGGGCTCTGGAAACACCATATATTTT	CAWSVMAGGSGNTIYF
NA	NA	TRBV2	TRBJ1-5	TGTGCCAGCAGTGAAGGGGACAACCCAGTCTTCCCCCAGCATTTT	CASSEGDNPVFPQHF
TRBD1	once	TRBV7-9	TRBJ1-2	TGTGCCAGCAGCAACGGGGACAGTCCTAACTATGGCTACACCTTC	CASSNGDSPNYGYTF
NA	NA	TRBV27	TRBJ1-5	TGTGCCAGCAGTTTAGGAGGGTATGGTCAGCCCCAGCATTTT	CASSLGGYGQPQHF
NA	NA	TRBV13	TRBJ2-3	TGTGCCAGCAGCTTAGCCGCAGATACGCAGTATTTT	CASSLAADTQYF
TRBD1	few	TRBV28	TRBJ1-2	TGTGCCAGCAGCTCCGGGACAGGGGGCTATGGCTACACCTTC	CASSSGTGGYGYTF
TRBD2	NA	TRBV7-3	TRBJ2-3	TGTGCCAGCAGCCCCAGCGGGGGGAGAGATACGCAGTATTTT	CASSPSGGRDTQYF
TRBD2	NA	TRBV9	TRBJ2-4	TGTGCCAGCAGCGTAAGGCGGGAGGGAAACATTCAGTACTTC	CASSVRREGNIQYF
TRBD2	NA	TRBV7-3	TRBJ2-5	TGTGCCAGCAGCCCCTATGGGGGGGGGACCCAGTACTTC	CASSPYGGGTQYF
TRBD1	once	TRBV28	TRBJ1-4	TGTGCCAGCAGTAGCGGACAGGGAAGAGAAAAACTGTTTTTT	CASSSGQGREKLFF
NA	NA	TRBV5-1	TRBJ1-1	TGCGCCAGCAGCTCCCCGACAGGCGGGACTGAAGCTTTCTTT	CASSSPTGGTEAFF
NA	NA	TRBV28	TRBJ1-2	TGTGCCAGCAGTTTACGGGTTTCTTACTATGGCTACACCTTC	CASSLRVSYYGYTF
NA	NA	TRBV5-1	TRBJ1-1	TGCGCCAGCAGCTTGGGATCGGCAGGGGTGGGAACTGAAGCTTTCTTT	CASSLGSAGVGTEAFF
TRBD2	NA	TRBV5-3	TRBJ2-1	TGTGCCAGAAGCTGTCCGGGACTAGCGGGAAATGAGCAGTTCTTC	CARSCPGLAGNEQFF
NA	NA	TRBV7-2	TRBJ2-3	TGTGCCAGCAGCTTAGAGATGCGGAGGAAAGATACGCAGTATTTT	CASSLEMRRKDTQYF
NA	NA	TRBV5-1	TRBJ2-3	TGCGCCAGCAGCTTGGGGGGAGCCACAGATACGCAGTATTTT	CASSLGGATDTQYF
NA	NA	TRBV28	TRBJ1-2	TGTGCCAGCAGTTTAAGTCCAGGGGATAACTATGGCTACACCTTC	CASSLSPGDNYGYTF
NA	NA	TRBV7-9	TRBJ1-1	TGTGCCAGCAGCTTATGGGGGGAGAACACTGAAGCTTTCTTT	CASSLWGENTEAFF
NA	NA	TRBV19	TRBJ1-1	TGTGCCAGTAGTATTGGCAGGGTGAACACTGAAGCTTTCTTT	CASSIGRVNTEAFF
NA	NA	TRBV6-5	TRBJ2-7	TGTGCCAGCAACCAAGTTGGGGGGATCTCCTACGAGCAGTACTTC	CASNQVGGISYEQYF